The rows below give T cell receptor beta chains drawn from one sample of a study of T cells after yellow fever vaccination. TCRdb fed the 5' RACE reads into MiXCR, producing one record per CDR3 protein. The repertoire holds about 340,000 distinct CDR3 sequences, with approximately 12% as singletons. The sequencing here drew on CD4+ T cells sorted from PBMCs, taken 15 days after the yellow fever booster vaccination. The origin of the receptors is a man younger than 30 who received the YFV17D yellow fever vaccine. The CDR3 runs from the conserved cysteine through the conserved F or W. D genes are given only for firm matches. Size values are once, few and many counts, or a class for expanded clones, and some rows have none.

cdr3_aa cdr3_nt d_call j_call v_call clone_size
CSAAGDRGNIQYF TGCAGTGCTGCGGGGGACCGAGGGAACATTCAGTACTTC TRBD2 TRBJ2-4 TRBV20-1 few
CASSLRAGQPQHF TGTGCCAGCAGCTTACGAGCGGGTCAGCCCCAGCATTTT NA TRBJ1-5 TRBV7-3 many
CAISEKTGGGGYTF TGTGCCATCAGTGAGAAAACCGGGGGTGGGGGCTACACCTTC NA TRBJ1-2 TRBV10-3 NA
CSARSGQGYTGELFF TGCAGTGCTAGATCGGGACAGGGGTATACCGGGGAGCTGTTTTTT TRBD1 TRBJ2-2 TRBV20-1 NA
CASSFPDRGRELFF TGTGCCAGCAGCTTCCCCGACAGGGGCCGGGAGCTGTTTTTT TRBD1 TRBJ2-2 TRBV5-4 NA
CASSLAMGTEQFF TGTGCCAGCAGCTTAGCGATGGGGACTGAGCAGTTCTTC NA TRBJ2-1 TRBV7-6 many
CASSLGLGPYEQYF TGCGCCAGCAGCTTGGGCTTGGGCCCCTACGAGCAGTACTTC NA TRBJ2-7 TRBV5-1 few
CASSYVGQGVQETQYF TGTGCCAGCAGTTACGTCGGTCAGGGAGTCCAAGAGACCCAGTACTTC NA TRBJ2-5 TRBV6-5 NA
CASSLSRVRGETQYF TGTGCCAGCAGTCTTTCCCGGGTTCGGGGGGAGACCCAGTACTTC NA TRBJ2-5 TRBV2 few
CASSITPQGLTNEKLFF TGTGCCAGCAGTATCACGCCGCAGGGTTTAACTAATGAAAAACTGTTTTTT NA TRBJ1-4 TRBV28 NA
CASSLRTSGGQYNEQFF TGTGCCAGCAGCCTACGCACTAGCGGGGGGCAATACAATGAGCAGTTCTTC TRBD2 TRBJ2-1 TRBV11-2 NA